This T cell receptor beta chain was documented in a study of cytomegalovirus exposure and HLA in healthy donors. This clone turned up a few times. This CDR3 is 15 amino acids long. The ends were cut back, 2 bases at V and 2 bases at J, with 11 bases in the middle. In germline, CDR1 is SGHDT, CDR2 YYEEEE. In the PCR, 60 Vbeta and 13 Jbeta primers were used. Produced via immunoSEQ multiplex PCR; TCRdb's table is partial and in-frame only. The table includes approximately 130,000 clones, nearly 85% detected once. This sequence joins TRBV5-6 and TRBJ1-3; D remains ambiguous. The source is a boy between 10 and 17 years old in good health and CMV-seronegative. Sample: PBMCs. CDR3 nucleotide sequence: TGTGCCAGCAGCTTTAATTCCCAGGCTGGAAACACCATATATTTT. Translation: CASSFNSQAGNTIYF.